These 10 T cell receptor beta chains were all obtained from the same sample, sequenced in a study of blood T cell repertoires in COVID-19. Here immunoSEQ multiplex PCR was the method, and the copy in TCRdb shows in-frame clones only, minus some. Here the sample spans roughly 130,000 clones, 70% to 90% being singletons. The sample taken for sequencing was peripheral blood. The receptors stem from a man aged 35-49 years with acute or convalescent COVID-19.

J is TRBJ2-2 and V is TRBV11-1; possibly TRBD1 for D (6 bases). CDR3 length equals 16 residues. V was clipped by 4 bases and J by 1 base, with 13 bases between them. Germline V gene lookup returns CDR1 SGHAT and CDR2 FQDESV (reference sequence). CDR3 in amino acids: CASSSGTPRNTGELFF. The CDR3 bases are TGTGCCAGCAGCTCCGGGACACCCAGGAACACCGGGGAGCTGTTTTTT.

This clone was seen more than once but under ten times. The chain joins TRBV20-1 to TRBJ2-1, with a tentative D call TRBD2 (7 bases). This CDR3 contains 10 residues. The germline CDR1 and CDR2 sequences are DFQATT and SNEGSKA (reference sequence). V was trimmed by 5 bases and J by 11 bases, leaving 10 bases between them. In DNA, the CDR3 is TGCAGTGCTGGGGGGGCCCAGCAGTTCTTC. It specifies CSAGGAQQFF.

In DNA, the CDR3 is TGTGCCAGTAGCGTACACATCTCTGGGGCCAACGTCCTGACTTTC. Its translation is CASSVHISGANVLTF. V and J are TRBV19 and TRBJ2-6; D uncertain. Trimming removed 6 bases from V and 0 bases from J, with 9 bases in between. The CDR3 runs 15 residues. The germline V gene has CDR1 LNHDA and CDR2 SQIVND (reference sequence).

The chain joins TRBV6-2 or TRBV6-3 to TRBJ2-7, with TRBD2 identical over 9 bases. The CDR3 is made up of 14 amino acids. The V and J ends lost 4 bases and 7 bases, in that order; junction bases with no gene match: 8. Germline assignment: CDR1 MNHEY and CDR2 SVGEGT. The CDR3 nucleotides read TGTGCCAGCAGTTCGCTAGCGGGGTCCCGGGAGCAGTACTTC. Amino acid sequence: CASSSLAGSREQYF.

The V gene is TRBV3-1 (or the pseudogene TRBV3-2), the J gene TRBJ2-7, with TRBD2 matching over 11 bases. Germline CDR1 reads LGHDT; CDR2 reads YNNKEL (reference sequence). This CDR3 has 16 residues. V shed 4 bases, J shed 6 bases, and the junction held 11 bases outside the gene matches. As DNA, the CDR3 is TGTGCCAGCAGCCCCAATTCACTAGCGGGAGAAGCCGAGCAGTACTTC. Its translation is CASSPNSLAGEAEQYF.

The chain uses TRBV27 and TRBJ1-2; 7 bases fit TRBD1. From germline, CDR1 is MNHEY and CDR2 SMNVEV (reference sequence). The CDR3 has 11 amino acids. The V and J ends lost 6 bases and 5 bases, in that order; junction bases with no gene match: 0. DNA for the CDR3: TGTGCCAGCAGGACAGGGTATGGCTACACCTTC. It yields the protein CASRTGYGYTF.

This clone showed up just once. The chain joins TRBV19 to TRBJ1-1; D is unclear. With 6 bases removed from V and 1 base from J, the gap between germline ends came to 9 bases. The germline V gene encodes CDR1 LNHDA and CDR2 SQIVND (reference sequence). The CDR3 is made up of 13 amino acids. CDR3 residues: CASSNTANTEAFF. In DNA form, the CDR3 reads TGTGCCAGTAGCAATACAGCGAACACTGAAGCTTTCTTT.

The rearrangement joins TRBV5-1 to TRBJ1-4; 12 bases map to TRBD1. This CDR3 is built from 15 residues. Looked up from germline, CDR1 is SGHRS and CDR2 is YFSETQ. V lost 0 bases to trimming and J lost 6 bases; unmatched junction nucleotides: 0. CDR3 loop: CASSLGDRGHEKLFF. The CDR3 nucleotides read TGCGCCAGCAGCTTGGGGGACAGGGGGCATGAAAAACTGTTTTTT. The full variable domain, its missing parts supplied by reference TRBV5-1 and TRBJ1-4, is KAGVTQTPRYLIKTRGQQVTLSCSPISGHRSVSWYQQTPGQGLQFLFEYFSETQRNKGNFPGRFSGRQFSNSRSEMNVSTLELGDSALYLCASSLGDRGHEKLFFGSGTQLSVL.

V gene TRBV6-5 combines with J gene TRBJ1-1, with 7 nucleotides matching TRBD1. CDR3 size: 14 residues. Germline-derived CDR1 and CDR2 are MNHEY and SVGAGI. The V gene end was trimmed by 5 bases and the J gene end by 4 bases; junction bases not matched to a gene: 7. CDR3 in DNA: TGTGCCAGCAGTCGAGACAGGGCGAGCACTGAAGCTTTCTTT. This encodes CASSRDRASTEAFF.

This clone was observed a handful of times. Here the CDR3 reads CASRQTGGGNTIYF. The DNA for the CDR3 is TGTGCCAGCAGGCAAACAGGGGGTGGAAACACCATATATTTT. The genes are TRBV6-5 and TRBJ1-3; 8 positions match TRBD1. The germline V gene encodes CDR1 MNHEY and CDR2 SVGAGI. Losses at the gene ends were 6 bases for V and 3 bases for J; bases not matched to a gene: 4. The CDR3 has 14 amino acids.